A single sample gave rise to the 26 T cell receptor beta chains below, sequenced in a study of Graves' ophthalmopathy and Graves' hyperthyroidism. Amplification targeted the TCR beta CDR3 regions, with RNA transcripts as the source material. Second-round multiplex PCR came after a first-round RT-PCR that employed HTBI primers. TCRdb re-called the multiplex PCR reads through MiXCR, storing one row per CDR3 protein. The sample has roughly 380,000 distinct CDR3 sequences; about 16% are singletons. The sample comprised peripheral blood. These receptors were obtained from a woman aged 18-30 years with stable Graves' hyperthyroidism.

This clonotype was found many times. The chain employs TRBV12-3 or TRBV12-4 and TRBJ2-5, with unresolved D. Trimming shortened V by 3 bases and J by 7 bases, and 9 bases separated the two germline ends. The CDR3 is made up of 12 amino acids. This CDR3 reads CASSLPLGTQYF. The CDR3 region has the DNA TGTGCCAGCAGTTTGCCGTTGGGGACCCAGTACTTC.

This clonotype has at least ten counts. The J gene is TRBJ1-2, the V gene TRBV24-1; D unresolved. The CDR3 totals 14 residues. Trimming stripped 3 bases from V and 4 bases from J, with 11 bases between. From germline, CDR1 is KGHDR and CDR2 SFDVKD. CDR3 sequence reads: CATSDPQFPYGYTF. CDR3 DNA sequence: TGTGCCACCAGTGATCCACAGTTCCCCTATGGCTACACCTTC.

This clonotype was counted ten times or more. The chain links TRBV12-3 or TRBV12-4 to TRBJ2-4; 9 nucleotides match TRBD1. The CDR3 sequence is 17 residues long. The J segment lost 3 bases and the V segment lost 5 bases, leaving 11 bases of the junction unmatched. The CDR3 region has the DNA TGTGCCAGCAGTCCGACCTGGGACAGGGTCGGCAAAAACATTCAGTACTTC. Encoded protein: CASSPTWDRVGKNIQYF.

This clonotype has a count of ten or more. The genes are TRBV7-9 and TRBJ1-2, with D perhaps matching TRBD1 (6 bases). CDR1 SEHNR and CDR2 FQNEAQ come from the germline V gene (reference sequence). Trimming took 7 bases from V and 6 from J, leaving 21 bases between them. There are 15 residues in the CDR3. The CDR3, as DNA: TGTGCCAGCACCGTCGGGGGCAGCCTATCTCATGGCTACACCTTC. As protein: CASTVGGSLSHGYTF.

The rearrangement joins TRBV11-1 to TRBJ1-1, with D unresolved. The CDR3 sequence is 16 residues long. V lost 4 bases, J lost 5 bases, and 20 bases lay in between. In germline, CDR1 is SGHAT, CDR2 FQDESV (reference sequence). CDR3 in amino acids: CASSWPIGVGRTEAFF. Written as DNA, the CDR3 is TGTGCCAGCAGCTGGCCTATAGGCGTGGGGAGGACTGAAGCTTTCTTT.

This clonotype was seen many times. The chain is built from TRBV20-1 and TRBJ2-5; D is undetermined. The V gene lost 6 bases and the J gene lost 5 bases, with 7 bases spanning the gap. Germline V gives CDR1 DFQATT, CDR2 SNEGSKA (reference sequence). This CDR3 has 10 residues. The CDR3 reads CSAATETQYF. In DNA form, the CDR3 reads TGCAGTGCCGCGACGGAGACCCAGTACTTC.

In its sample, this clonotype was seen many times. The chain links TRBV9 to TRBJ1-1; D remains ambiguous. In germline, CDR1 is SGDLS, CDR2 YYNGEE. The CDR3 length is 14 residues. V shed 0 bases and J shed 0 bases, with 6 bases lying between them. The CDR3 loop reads CASSVAILNTEAFF. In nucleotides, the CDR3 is TGTGCCAGCAGCGTAGCTATTTTGAACACTGAAGCTTTCTTT.

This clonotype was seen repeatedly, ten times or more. The CDR3 loop is CASSHGRGPQETQYF. The CDR3 DNA reads TGTGCCAGCAGCCACGGCCGAGGACCTCAAGAGACCCAGTACTTC. V gene TRBV11-2 combines with J gene TRBJ2-5; D gene ambiguous. Germline loops: CDR1 SGHAT, CDR2 FQNNGV. V lost 5 bases and J 2 bases, leaving 15 bases between the germline ends. CDR3 length: 15 residues.

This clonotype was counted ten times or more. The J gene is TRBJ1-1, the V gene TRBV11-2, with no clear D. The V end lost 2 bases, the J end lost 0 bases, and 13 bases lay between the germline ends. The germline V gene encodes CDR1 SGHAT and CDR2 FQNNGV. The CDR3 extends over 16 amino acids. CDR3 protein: CASSLRMRYLNTEAFF. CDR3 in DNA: TGTGCCAGCAGCTTACGTATGCGATATCTGAACACTGAAGCTTTCTTT.

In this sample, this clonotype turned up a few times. CDR3 sequence (DNA): TGTGCCAGCAGCCAAGCTAGGCTTAATCAGCCCCAGCATTTT. As protein: CASSQARLNQPQHF. The chain has TRBV3-1 and TRBJ1-5; no clear D gene. The CDR3 has 14 residues. V lost 1 base and J lost 4, with 8 bases in between. Germline V lookup: CDR1 LGHDT, CDR2 YNNKEL (reference sequence).

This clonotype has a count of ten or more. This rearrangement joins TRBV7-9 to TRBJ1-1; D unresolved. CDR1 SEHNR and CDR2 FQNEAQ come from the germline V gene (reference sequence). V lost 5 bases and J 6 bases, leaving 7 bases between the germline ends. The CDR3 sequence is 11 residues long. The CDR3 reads CASSPLAEAFF. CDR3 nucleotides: TGTGCCAGCAGCCCGCTTGCTGAAGCTTTCTTT.

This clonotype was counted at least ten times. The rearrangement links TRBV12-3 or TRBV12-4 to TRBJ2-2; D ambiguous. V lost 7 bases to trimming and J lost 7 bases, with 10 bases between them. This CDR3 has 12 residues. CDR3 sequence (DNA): TGTGCCAGCAACCCCGGGCACGGGGAGCTGTTTTTT. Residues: CASNPGHGELFF.

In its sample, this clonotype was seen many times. CDR3: CASSEPRAPGQAFF. The CDR3 DNA follows: TGTGCCAGCAGTGAACCCCGGGCTCCGGGTCAGGCTTTCTTT. This rearrangement joins TRBV6-1 to TRBJ1-1; D call uncertain. The V gene's germline CDR1 is MNHNS and CDR2 SASEGT. This CDR3 region has 14 residues. Trimming left V 2 bases short and J 11 bases short, with 18 bases between.

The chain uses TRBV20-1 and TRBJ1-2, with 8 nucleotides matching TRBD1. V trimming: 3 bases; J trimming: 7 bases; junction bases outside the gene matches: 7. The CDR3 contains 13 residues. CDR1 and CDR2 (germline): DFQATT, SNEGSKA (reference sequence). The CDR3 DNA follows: TGCAGTGCTAGCGCAGGGGGCATGGGTGGCTACACCTTC. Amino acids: CSASAGGMGGYTF.

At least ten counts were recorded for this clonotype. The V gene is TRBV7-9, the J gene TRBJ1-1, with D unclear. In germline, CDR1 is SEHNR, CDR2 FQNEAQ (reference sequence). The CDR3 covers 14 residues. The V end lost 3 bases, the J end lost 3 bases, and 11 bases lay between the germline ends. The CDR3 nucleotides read TGTGCCAGCAGCTTGAGGAGAACCGACACTGAAGCTTTCTTT. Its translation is CASSLRRTDTEAFF.

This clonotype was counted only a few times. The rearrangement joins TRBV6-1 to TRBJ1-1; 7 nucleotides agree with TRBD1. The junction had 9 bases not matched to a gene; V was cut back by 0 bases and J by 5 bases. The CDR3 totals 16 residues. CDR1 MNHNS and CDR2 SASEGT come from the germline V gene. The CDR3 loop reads CASSEALWRGQTEAFF. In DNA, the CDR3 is TGTGCCAGCAGTGAAGCTCTGTGGAGGGGGCAGACTGAAGCTTTCTTT.

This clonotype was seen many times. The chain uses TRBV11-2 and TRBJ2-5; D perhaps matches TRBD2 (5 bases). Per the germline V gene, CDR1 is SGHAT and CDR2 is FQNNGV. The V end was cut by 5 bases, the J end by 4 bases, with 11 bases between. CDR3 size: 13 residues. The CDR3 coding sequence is TGTGCCAGCAGCCTGCTAGCTCCAGAGACCCAGTACTTC. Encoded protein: CASSLLAPETQYF.

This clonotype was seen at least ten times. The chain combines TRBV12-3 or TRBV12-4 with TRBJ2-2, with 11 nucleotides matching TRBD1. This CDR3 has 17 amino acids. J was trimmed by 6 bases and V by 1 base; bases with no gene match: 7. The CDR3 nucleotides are TGTGCCAGCAGTTTAGTGCCCTGGGGACAGGGGGCCGGGGAGCTGTTTTTT. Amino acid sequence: CASSLVPWGQGAGELFF.

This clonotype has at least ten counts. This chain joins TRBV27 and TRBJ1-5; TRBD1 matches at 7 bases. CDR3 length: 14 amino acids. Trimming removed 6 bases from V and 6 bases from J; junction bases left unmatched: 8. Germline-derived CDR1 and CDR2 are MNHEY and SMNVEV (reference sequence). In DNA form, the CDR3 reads TGTGCCAGCAGGGAACAGGGGATCGGTCAGCCCCAGCATTTT. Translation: CASREQGIGQPQHF.

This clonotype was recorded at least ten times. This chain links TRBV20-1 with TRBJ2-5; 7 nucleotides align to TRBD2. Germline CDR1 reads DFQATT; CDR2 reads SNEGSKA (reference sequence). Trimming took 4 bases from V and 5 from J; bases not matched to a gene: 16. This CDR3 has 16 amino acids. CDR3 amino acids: CSANRLGGIGSETQYF. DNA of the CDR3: TGCAGTGCTAATAGATTGGGGGGGATCGGAAGCGAGACCCAGTACTTC.

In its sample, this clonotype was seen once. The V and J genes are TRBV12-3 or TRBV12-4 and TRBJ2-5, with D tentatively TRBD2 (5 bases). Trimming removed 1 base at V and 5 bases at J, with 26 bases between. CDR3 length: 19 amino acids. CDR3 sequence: CASSLVVVLRANRRETQYF. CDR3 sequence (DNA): TGTGCCAGCAGTTTAGTAGTTGTCTTGCGGGCAAATCGGCGGGAGACCCAGTACTTC.

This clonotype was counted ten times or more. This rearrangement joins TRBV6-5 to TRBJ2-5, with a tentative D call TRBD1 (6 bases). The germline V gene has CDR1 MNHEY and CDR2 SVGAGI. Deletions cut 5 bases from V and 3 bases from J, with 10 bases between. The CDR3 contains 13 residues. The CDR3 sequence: CASSNRVEETQYF. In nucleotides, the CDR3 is TGTGCCAGCAGTAACAGGGTAGAAGAGACCCAGTACTTC.

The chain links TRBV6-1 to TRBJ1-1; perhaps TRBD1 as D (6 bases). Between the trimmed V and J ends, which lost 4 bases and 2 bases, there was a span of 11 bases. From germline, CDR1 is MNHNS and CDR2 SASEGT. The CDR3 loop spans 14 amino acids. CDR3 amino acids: CASSAGTLNTEAFF. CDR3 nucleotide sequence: TGTGCCAGCAGTGCCGGGACACTTAACACTGAAGCTTTCTTT.

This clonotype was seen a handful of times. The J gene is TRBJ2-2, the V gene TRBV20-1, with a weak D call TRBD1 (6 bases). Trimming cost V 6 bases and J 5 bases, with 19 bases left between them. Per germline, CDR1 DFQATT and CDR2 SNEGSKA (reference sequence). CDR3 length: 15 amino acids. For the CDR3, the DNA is TGCAGTGCCGAGGGGCCACAGGGAAAAACCGGGGAGCTGTTTTTT. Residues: CSAEGPQGKTGELFF.

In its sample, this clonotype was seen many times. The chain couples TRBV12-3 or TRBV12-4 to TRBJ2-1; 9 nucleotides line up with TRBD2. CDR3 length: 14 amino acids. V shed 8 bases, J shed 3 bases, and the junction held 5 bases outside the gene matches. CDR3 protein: CASRSGGHYNEQFF. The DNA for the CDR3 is TGTGCCAGCCGTAGCGGGGGACACTACAATGAGCAGTTCTTC.

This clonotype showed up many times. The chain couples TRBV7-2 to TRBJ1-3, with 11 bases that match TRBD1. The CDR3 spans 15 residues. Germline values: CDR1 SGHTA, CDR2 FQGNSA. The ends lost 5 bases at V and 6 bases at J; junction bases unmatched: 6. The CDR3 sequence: CASSQAGQGVNTIYF. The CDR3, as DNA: TGTGCCAGCAGCCAGGCGGGACAGGGGGTAAACACCATATATTTT.